This TCR beta chain was recorded in a study of blood T cell repertoires in COVID-19 (dated by TCRdb to 2020 to 2021). For the study in its entirety: Samples from collaborators originated in the United States, Italy and Spain and spanned both the acute and convalescent phases of COVID-19. The prospective study material was composed of cDNA or gDNA derived from T cells, B-cell-depleted T cells, or PBMCs. The samples were drawn from the first 160 participants of the ongoing ImmuneRACE study and from over a thousand subjects provided by 6 global collaborators. A freely available public database, intended as a resource for researchers studying the immune response to SARS-CoV-2, is where the repertoires were released. Where available, HLA class I and class II types were taken from metadata supplied by the sample provider and were not determined by assay-based typing. Nearly every sample came with metadata listing a de-identified subject ID, COVID-19 status, age in years and sex. Subjects who had been exposed to COVID-19, were actively infected with it, or had recovered from it provided the deeply sampled blood TCRbeta repertoires that made up the dataset. General findings and caveats noted by the study authors: How much clinical and demographic metadata was included differed by source and by participant, and the metadata was provided uncurated.

TCRbeta CDR3 regions were amplified from genomic DNA by means of the immunoSEQ Assay, a bias-controlled multiplex PCR. Per the authors' processing: Nucleated cell counts per sample were estimated from amplification of reference gene primers within the assay. To quantify the absolute abundance of each unique TCRbeta CDR3 rearrangement, sequence reads were collapsed and filtered. For each sample, productive Simpson clonality was calculated by taking the square root of Simpson's diversity index across productive rearrangements. Sourced from immuneACCESS, this table was stored by TCRdb with only in-frame sequences that have V and J called. A share of the clones is absent; for the studies checked, an unresolved V gene accounts for under half, and the remainder has no known explanation. V, J and clone size derive from that table, while D and trimming were established from the DNA sequence. Here the sample has about 160,000 clones; approximately 87% occur a single time. Of the sample, approximately 10% falls within the top ten clones.

One collaborating source in Seattle enrolled patients while the patients were actively infected and followed the patients over time throughout the course of disease. Collaborating institutions collected whole blood in K2EDTA tubes following their own protocols. For TCRbeta analysis, collaborator samples were shipped as frozen whole blood, as isolated PBMCs, or as DNA extracted from either sample type. From its cysteine to its phenylalanine, the CDR3 spans 16 amino acids. Only the CDR3 portion is preserved as DNA: 48 bases, with reading frame beginning at the first base. V is pared back by 2 bases and J by 0 bases, with 15 bases lying between the germline termini. CDR1 and CDR2 are read off the germline V gene (reference sequence) as SGHKS and YYEKEE. A note on this clone: The clone's antigen remains unknown. Base qualities are not at hand, and no much larger clone is one base apart.

The sequence derives from a woman in her 70s with COVID-19, enrolled during active disease. The chain is encoded by TRBV5-5 joined to TRBJ2-7; the D gene is perhaps TRBD1, on 6 matching bases. The sequenced sample was peripheral blood. The DNA sequence is TGTGCCAGCAGCTTTATCGCAGGGGTGCTCTCCTACGAGCAGTACTTC. It specifies CASSFIAGVLSYEQYF.